This is a list of T cell receptor beta chains from one sample in a study of Ad26.COV2.S vaccination and SARS-CoV-2 variants. Profiled with immunoSEQ multiplex PCR; TCRdb holds only in-frame clones, not every one. The table records 350,000 to 500,000 clones, more than 80% of them present only once. The specimen comprised peripheral blood, sampled in a trial of Ad26.COV2.S vaccine versus placebo. The receptors were sampled from a person aged 18-65 years who received the Ad26.COV2.S COVID-19 vaccine or a placebo. CDR3s leave out the opening cysteine and the closing phenylalanine or tryptophan. Expanded clones are given a class, and other clones once, few, many or no size at all.

V gene	clone size	J gene	CDR3 protein
TRBV30	NA	TRBJ2-1	AWSPLGRELNEQF
TRBV28	NA	TRBJ1-2	ASRTGTGGYGYT
TRBV6-5	NA	TRBJ1-1	ASSSDPRTLGKAF
TRBV3-1/TRBV3-2	NA	TRBJ2-5	ASRRTSGSETQY
TRBV7-3	once	TRBJ1-2	ASSLRSGEGYT
TRBV12-3/TRBV12-4	NA	TRBJ1-1	ASSPRRTEAF
TRBV4-1	NA	TRBJ2-5	ASSQVGLEETQY
TRBV30	NA	TRBJ1-5	AWRPRTGENQPQH
TRBV15	NA	TRBJ1-4	ATSFLATGDEKLF
TRBV3-1/TRBV3-2	NA	TRBJ2-7	ASSQDRGFEQY
TRBV9	NA	TRBJ2-7	ASSALGQPYEQY
TRBV27	once	TRBJ2-3	ASSRGTSGRGGTDTQY
TRBV5-6	once	TRBJ2-1	ASSDLGGGGGNEQF
TRBV6-5	NA	TRBJ2-7	ASSPGDRRTYEQY
TRBV12-5	once	TRBJ1-1	ASVRGGGNTEAF
TRBV13	NA	TRBJ1-3	ASSLGATSSGHTIY
TRBV27	once	TRBJ2-3	ASRLAERTDTQY
TRBV7-3	once	TRBJ2-1	ASSAGLAGYNEQF
TRBV15	NA	TRBJ1-5	ATSRDRGARNQPQH
TRBV7-8	NA	TRBJ2-6	ASSTRGSAGANVLT
TRBV9	once	TRBJ2-2	ASSVVAGQVTGELF
TRBV9	NA	TRBJ2-7	ASSVGGGEGVYEQY